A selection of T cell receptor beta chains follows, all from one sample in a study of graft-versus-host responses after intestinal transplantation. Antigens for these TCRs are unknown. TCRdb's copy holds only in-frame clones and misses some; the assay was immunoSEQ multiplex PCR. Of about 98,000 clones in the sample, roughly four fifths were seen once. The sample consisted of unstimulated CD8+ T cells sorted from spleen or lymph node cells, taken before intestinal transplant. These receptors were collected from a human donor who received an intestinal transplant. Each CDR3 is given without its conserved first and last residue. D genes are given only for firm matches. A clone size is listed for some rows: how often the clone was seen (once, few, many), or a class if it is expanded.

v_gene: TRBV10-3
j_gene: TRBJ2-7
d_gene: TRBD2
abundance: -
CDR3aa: AISDRKREAQYEQY

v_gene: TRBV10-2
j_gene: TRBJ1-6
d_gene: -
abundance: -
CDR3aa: ASSDSINSPLH

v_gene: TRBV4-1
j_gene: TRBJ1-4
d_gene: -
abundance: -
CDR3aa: ASSQDTATYEKLF

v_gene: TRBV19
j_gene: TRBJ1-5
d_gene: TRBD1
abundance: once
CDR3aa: ASSGPGQALNQPQH

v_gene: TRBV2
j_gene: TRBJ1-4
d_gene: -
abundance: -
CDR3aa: ASSGPLREKLF

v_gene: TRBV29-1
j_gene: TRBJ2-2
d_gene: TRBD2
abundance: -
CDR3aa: SVEEGRERDTGELF

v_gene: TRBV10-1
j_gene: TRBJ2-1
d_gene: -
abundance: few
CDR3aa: ASSDRVYSYNEQF

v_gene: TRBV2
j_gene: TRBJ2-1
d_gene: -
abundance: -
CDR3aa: ASSGGNEQF

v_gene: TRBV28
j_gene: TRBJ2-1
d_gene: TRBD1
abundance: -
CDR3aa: ASSLWGQGSYNEQF

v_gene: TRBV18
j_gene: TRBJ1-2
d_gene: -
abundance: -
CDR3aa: ASSPPTWLPNYGYT

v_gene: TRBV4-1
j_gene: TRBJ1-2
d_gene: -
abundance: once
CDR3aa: ASSQDPGWSGYT

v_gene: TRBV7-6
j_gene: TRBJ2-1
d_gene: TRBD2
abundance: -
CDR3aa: ASSLAGTSGMYNEQF

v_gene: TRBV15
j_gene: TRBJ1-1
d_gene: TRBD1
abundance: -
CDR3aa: ATSSQGDTEAF

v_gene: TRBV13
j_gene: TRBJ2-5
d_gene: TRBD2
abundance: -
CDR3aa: ASSHSSGSPRETQY

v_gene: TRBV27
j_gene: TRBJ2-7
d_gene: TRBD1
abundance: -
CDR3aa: ASSLSGTAPYEQY

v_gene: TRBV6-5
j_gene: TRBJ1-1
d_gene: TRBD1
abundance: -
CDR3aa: ASSHGTGVPPEAF

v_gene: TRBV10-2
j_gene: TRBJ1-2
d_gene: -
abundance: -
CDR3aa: ASRGEGIATNYGYT

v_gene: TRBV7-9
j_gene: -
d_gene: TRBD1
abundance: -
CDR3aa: ASSLTGQGSYEQY

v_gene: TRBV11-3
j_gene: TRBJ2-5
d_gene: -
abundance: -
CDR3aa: ASSGGGPRETQY

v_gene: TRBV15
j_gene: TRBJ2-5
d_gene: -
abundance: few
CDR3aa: ATSRDRGETQY

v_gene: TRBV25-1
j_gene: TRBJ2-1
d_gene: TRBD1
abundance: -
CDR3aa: ASTGQGYWEQF

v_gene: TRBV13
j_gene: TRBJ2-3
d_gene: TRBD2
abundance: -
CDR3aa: ASSQGLAGVSGDTQY

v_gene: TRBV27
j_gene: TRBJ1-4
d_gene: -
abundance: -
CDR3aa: ASSAQGKLF

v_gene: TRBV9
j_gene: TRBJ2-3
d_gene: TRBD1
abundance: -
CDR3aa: ASSVGTGGIQDTQY

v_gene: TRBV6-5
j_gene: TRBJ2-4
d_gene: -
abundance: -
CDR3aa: ASSSTVAKNIQY

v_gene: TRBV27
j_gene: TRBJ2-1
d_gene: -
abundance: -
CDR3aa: ASSFLWQGSYNEQF

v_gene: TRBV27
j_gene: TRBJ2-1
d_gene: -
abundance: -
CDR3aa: ASSARTNNEQF

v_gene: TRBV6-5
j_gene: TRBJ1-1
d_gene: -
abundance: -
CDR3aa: ASSDGRQNTEAF